This T cell receptor beta chain derives from a study of blood T cell repertoires in COVID-19. Overall study: Acute and convalescent COVID-19 samples came from the United States, Italy and Spain. The analysed material was cDNA or gDNA that came from T cells, B-cell-depleted T cells, or PBMCs.

Authors' processing steps: Amplification of reference gene primers was used by the study to estimate nucleated cell counts. Using immunoSEQ multiplex PCR, the repertoire was profiled, and TCRdb retains in-frame clones only, with some absent. The V and J calls and clone size are taken from that table; D and trimming were inferred from the DNA. The sample carries 200,000 to 250,000 clones, 65% to 85% recorded once. Germline-derived CDR1 and CDR2 are MNHNS and SASEGT. V was cut by 2 bases and J by 4 bases, with 12 bases left in between. The CDR3 runs 14 residues. The receptor was isolated from a woman in her twenties or thirties who had recovered from COVID-19. The chain has TRBV6-1 and TRBJ2-7, with D hard to call. The sequenced material came from peripheral blood. The CDR3 sequence is CASSERRLLYEQYF. The CDR3 bases are TGTGCCAGCAGTGAACGCAGATTATTATACGAGCAGTACTTC.